This T cell receptor beta chain emerged from a study of regulatory T cells in long-lasting Graves disease (dated by TCRdb to about 2021). Looking at the study overall: Persistent Graves' disease meant more than 5 years of antithyroid drug treatment with TSH receptor autoantibodies that stayed positive. The study was conducted in China and was registered as a clinical trial. On average, persistent Graves' disease patients in the clinical cohort had been on antithyroid drugs for approximately ten years. A total of 33 samples were covered by TCR sequencing, comprising some 13 persistent and some 20 newly diagnosed Graves' disease patients. This study used TCR sequencing and RNA sequencing of peripheral blood to compare persistent Graves' disease patients against newly diagnosed Graves' disease patients. Findings and caveats that apply to the study as a whole: Compared with newly diagnosed patients, persistent Graves' disease patients had lower TCR Shannon entropy and fewer highly expanded clones, which suggests clonal expansion. TRBV28, TRBJ1-2 and TRBJ2-5 were preferentially used in persistent disease, while TRBV20-1 and TRBJ2-1 were favored in newly diagnosed disease. Because the primary lesion, thyroid tissue, could not be accessed, the study looked at peripheral blood alone. The authors noted that the small sample size was a limitation that may lower accuracy. Patients with persistent disease shared more public clonotypes (around 3,000) than newly diagnosed patients did (approximately 1,000). Sequencing and analysis were limited to the TCR beta chain.

Library generation was performed with multiplex PCR. Sequenced on an Illumina HiSeq 4000. To build TCR beta libraries, CDR3 regions were amplified by Arm-PCR using iRepertoire HTBI primers. Gel purification was performed on PCR products prior to sequencing. On the study's bioinformatics: Across samples, 60 to 70 TRBV and 13 to 15 TRBJ segments were identified and used for gene usage analysis of CDR3 amino acid clonotypes. COPE and FqMerger were used to merge filtered high-quality paired reads into contigs. BLAST was used to align contigs to the IMGT TRBV, TRBD and TRBJ reference genes, and CDR3 was defined following IMGT. Clonotypes above 0.1% frequency were classified as highly expanded clones. Shannon entropy was used to measure repertoire diversity, and the Gini coefficient was used to measure V-J evenness. A clonotype found in more than one individual was treated as public. The public reads were reprocessed in TCRdb via fastp at Q25 and MiXCR, keeping in-frame beta chains. Rows with a matching CDR3 protein are joined into one entry that keeps the most common DNA and genes. TCRdb's processing, not the authors', yielded these V and J calls. The sample yields a few hundred thousand distinct CDR3 sequences; around a fifth were counted once. The ten largest clonotypes hold around 12% of the sample.

At least ten counts were recorded for this clonotype. The specificity of this receptor is unknown. Base qualities are not at hand, and no much larger clone is one base apart. Counted from cysteine to phenylalanine, this CDR3 has 14 amino acids. CDR3 DNA is the only sequence kept; it has 42 bases, read in frame from the first base. V loses 1 base of germline sequence and J loses 3 bases, and the interval between the two ends is 9 bases. The germline V gene supplies CDR1 LGHNT and CDR2 FRNRAP. The time point label here, explained by the study, means: persistent/refractory GD, antithyroid drugs over 5 years with positive TRAb. For both TCR sequencing and RNA sequencing, RNA was extracted from PBMCs using TRIzol. The diagnosis of Graves' disease followed American Thyroid Association guidelines. Patients were recruited from an endocrinology department in Xi'an, China. Each patient gave about 8.1 milliliters of peripheral blood, collected in an EDTA anticoagulant tube. Ficoll Paque Plus density gradient separation was used to isolate PBMCs, and no further T cell sorting was performed. An Agilent 2100 Bioanalyzer and agarose gel were used to assess RNA quality, and a NanoDrop 2000 was used to measure RNA concentration.

This receptor was identified in a female donor with Graves disease. The sequenced sample was peripheral blood mononuclear cells (PBMCs), obtained when the disease was refractory, from a patient treated with antithyroid drugs. The V and J segments used are TRBV12-5 and TRBJ1-1; the D segment could be TRBD1, given 6 matching bases. The nucleotide sequence reads TGTGCTAGTGGTTTGGATTCAGGGGACACTGAAGCTTTCTTT. Translated, it reads CASGLDSGDTEAFF.